This T cell receptor beta chain was recorded in a study of regulatory T cells in long-lasting Graves disease. In building TCR beta libraries, iRepertoire HTBI primers were used together with Arm-PCR of CDR3 regions. TCRdb used MiXCR to reprocess the multiplex PCR reads, holding one entry per CDR3 protein. The table lists under 800,000 distinct CDR3 sequences, less than 20% of them singletons, with around 19% in the top ten. In this sample, this clonotype turned up a few times. Time point specified: newly diagnosed GD, antithyroid drugs for less than 3 months. The TCR library was prepared using RNA isolated from PBMCs. Germline V CDR1 and CDR2: SGHDT, YYEEEE. The CDR3 loop spans 14 amino acids. The V end was cut by 4 bases, the J end by 6 bases, with 13 bases between. The same data also contributed to another study, on T cells in Graves' hyperthyroidism and ophthalmopathy.

Sample: peripheral blood mononuclear cells (PBMCs), taken at new diagnosis, from a patient treated with antithyroid drugs. The chain is built from TRBV5-6 and TRBJ2-2; TRBD1 might be the D (5 bases). The origin of this receptor is a woman aged 25 to 39 with Graves disease. CDR3 protein: CASSRPSGSGELFF. CDR3 DNA sequence: TGTGCCAGCAGCAGGCCTTCAGGGTCCGGGGAGCTGTTTTTT.